This TCR beta chain was documented in a study of blood T cell repertoires in COVID-19. About the research overall: Cohort 3 recovery required two negative PCRs, clearance, or symptom resolution. T cells, B-cell-depleted T cells, or PBMCs provided the cDNA or gDNA that served as material.

Germline values: CDR1 DFQATT, CDR2 SNEGSKA (reference sequence). The CDR3 has 11 amino acids. Germline trimming cut 4 bases from V and 6 bases from J; bases unmatched to any gene: 1. Each participant's cohort was designated according to participant-reported clinical history. How the authors handled the data: Reference gene primer amplification gave estimated nucleated cell counts. Measured with immunoSEQ multiplex PCR; TCRdb has only the in-frame clones, and not every one. That table is the source of V, J and clone size, and D and trimming were worked out from the DNA. The sample consists of more than 300,000 clones, approximately 89% of them appearing once.

V and J are TRBV20-1 and TRBJ1-2; 8 nucleotides align to TRBD1. The specimen sequenced was PBMCs or T cells enriched from blood (not recorded which). The sequence came from a man aged 40-49 years in a cohort exposed to, infected with or recovered from COVID-19 (not recorded which). The CDR3 region is CSATTGDGYTF. For the CDR3, the DNA is TGCAGTGCTACGACAGGGGATGGCTACACCTTC.